This T cell receptor beta chain was sequenced during a study of response to subunit inactivated influenza vaccine. Per germline, CDR1 MDHEN and CDR2 SYDVKM. V lost 4 bases to trimming and J lost 3 bases; unmatched junction nucleotides: 7. This CDR3 contains 16 residues. TCRdb re-called the RT-PCR reads through MiXCR, storing one row per CDR3 protein. The sample lists under 500,000 distinct CDR3 sequences, approximately 11% seen once, with about 12% in the top ten. The gene calls are TRBV28 and TRBJ2-1; 9 bases map to TRBD2. The sequence derives from a middle-aged man who received an inactivated influenza vaccine. The starting material was PBMCs from blood, obtained around seven weeks after vaccination. The CDR3 reads CASSSRAGGLYNEQFF. CDR3 coding DNA: TGTGCCAGCAGTTCAAGAGCGGGGGGACTCTACAATGAGCAGTTCTTC.